This entry lists 11 T cell receptor beta chains sequenced from one sample in a study of cytomegalovirus exposure and HLA in healthy donors. PCR used 60 Vbeta primers and 13 Jbeta primers. Clones were read by immunoSEQ multiplex PCR, and TCRdb kept only the in-frame ones, dropping some. Among under 150,000 clones listed, around 87% were seen once. Sequencing was done on a sample of PBMCs. The receptors here all came from a woman between 25 and 40 years old in good health and CMV-seronegative.

The table lists this clone with a count of one. The chain uses TRBV28 and TRBJ2-7, with a tentative D call TRBD1 (6 bases). CDR1 and CDR2 from the germline V gene are MDHEN and SYDVKM. V dropped 6 bases and J dropped 7 bases, with 19 bases sitting between them. There are 14 residues in the CDR3. CDR3 residues: CASSPAGVLREQYF. The CDR3, as DNA: TGTGCCAGCAGCCCGGCAGGGGTTTTGAGGGAGCAGTACTTC. The full variable domain, completed using reference TRBV28 and TRBJ2-7, is DVKVTQSSRYLVKRTGEKVFLECVQDMDHENMFWYRQDPGLGLRLIYFSYDVKMKEKGDIPEGYSVSREKKERFSLILESASTNQTSMYLCASSPAGVLREQYFGPGTRLTVT.

The V gene is TRBV4-1, the J gene TRBJ2-1, with D hard to call. This CDR3 has 12 residues. Trimming stripped 3 bases from V and 8 bases from J, with 8 bases between. CDR1 and CDR2 from the germline V gene are MGHRA and YSYEKL. The CDR3 spells CASSQGEYEQFF. DNA for the CDR3: TGCGCCAGCAGCCAGGGCGAATATGAGCAGTTCTTC.

This clone was observed a single time. The chain has TRBV5-6 and TRBJ2-1, with 10 bases matching TRBD2. After removal of 1 base from V and 7 bases from J, the junction contained 11 bases not matched to a gene. The germline gives CDR1 SGHDT, CDR2 YYEEEE. This CDR3 has 17 amino acids. The DNA of the CDR3 is TGTGCCAGCAGCTTGCTTGGTCTAGCGGGGGTGGGAAATGAGCAGTTCTTC. Residues: CASSLLGLAGVGNEQFF.

This chain connects TRBV7-8 to TRBJ1-5, with D hard to call. The germline V gene encodes CDR1 SGHVS and CDR2 FQNEAQ. The CDR3 covers 14 residues. Trimming left V 4 bases short and J 0 bases short, with 7 bases between. CDR3 sequence (DNA): TGTGCCAGCAGCTCCCAACATAGCAATCAGCCCCAGCATTTT. The encoded protein is CASSSQHSNQPQHF.

This sequence joins TRBV27 and TRBJ2-7; possibly TRBD1 for D (6 bases). Germline CDR1 MNHEY, CDR2 SMNVEV (reference sequence). Deletions cut 5 bases from V and 3 bases from J, with 11 bases between. The CDR3 extends over 13 amino acids. The CDR3 DNA follows: TGTGCCAGCAGTGACCTACAGGGCTACGAGCAGTACTTC. Protein: CASSDLQGYEQYF.

V and J are TRBV28 and TRBJ2-1, with a possible D match to TRBD1 (5 bases). Between the trimmed V and J ends, which lost 6 bases and 6 bases, there was a span of 6 bases. The CDR3 covers 11 residues. Germline V lookup: CDR1 MDHEN, CDR2 SYDVKM. This CDR3 reads CASRGVNEQFF. CDR3 bases: TGTGCCAGCAGAGGGGTCAATGAGCAGTTCTTC.

The chain joins TRBV6-1 to TRBJ1-5, with D perhaps matching TRBD1 (5 bases). Germline V gives CDR1 MNHNS, CDR2 SASEGT. Deletions cut 5 bases from V and 12 bases from J, with 20 bases between. This CDR3 comprises 14 residues. The CDR3 DNA reads TGTGCCAGCAGTACAGGTCAGGGAGGTGAGATCCAGCATTTT. Its translation is CASSTGQGGEIQHF.

This sequence joins TRBV5-1 and TRBJ2-3; TRBD1 matches at 7 bases. Per the germline V gene, CDR1 is SGHRS and CDR2 is YFSETQ. The CDR3 covers 14 residues. The V and J ends lost 1 base and 5 bases, in that order; junction bases with no gene match: 4. The CDR3 region has the DNA TGCGCCAGCAGCTTGTGGGCAGGGGGAGATACGCAGTATTTT. This codes for CASSLWAGGDTQYF.

The chain joins TRBV10-3 to TRBJ2-7, with 7 nucleotides matching TRBD2. Germline CDR1 ENHRY, CDR2 SYGVKD. The CDR3 consists of 15 residues. V lost 1 base and J lost 4; bases outside the gene matches: 7. This chain's CDR3 is CAISEFRAGRYEQYF. DNA of the CDR3: TGTGCCATCAGTGAGTTCCGAGCGGGAAGATACGAGCAGTACTTC.

This clone came up a few times. The rearrangement joins TRBV7-9 to TRBJ1-5; maybe TRBD1 (6 bases). The CDR3 extends over 16 amino acids. Germline-derived CDR1 and CDR2 are SEHNR and FQNEAQ (reference sequence). Between the trimmed V and J ends, which lost 3 bases and 0 bases, there was a span of 12 bases. The CDR3 region is CASSLGGGYSNQPQHF. CDR3 nucleotides: TGTGCCAGCAGCTTGGGGGGGGGCTATAGCAATCAGCCCCAGCATTTT.

The chain uses TRBV5-4 and TRBJ1-5, with D possibly TRBD1 on 5 matching bases. The V end lost 4 bases, the J end lost 7 bases, and 21 bases lay between the germline ends. The CDR3 is 16 residues long. The germline V gene has CDR1 SGHNT and CDR2 YYREEE (reference sequence). The CDR3 spells CASSTKGRAPIQPQHF. CDR3 bases: TGTGCCAGCAGCACCAAGGGGCGCGCTCCAATCCAGCCCCAGCATTTT.